This is a list of T cell receptor beta chains from one sample in a study of blood T cell repertoires in COVID-19. The method was immunoSEQ multiplex PCR; TCRdb's version includes in-frame clones alone and lacks a portion of them. The table lists 200,000 to 300,000 clones, around 88% of them singletons. Specimen: PBMCs or T cells enriched from blood (not recorded which). All receptors derive from a woman in her thirties or forties with acute COVID-19. Both conserved end residues are part of each CDR3. Each record gives: J gene, clone size, V gene, D gene, CDR3 protein, CDR3 DNA. D genes are given only for firm matches. A row's size may be missing; if present it is once, few, many or a size class.

TRBJ2-7 NA TRBV6-5 TRBD2 CASRALAGETYEQYF TGTGCCAGCAGGGCCTTAGCGGGAGAAACCTACGAGCAGTACTTC
TRBJ1-2 NA TRBV3-1/TRBV3-2 TRBD1 CASSQTGGGVGYTF TGTGCCAGCAGCCAGACAGGGGGCGGAGTTGGCTACACCTTC
TRBJ2-7 NA TRBV10-3 NA CATLPTAAGEQYF TGTGCCACGCTCCCGACCGCGGCGGGCGAGCAGTACTTC
TRBJ2-3 NA TRBV2 TRBD2 CASSKGLAGTGTDTQYF TGTGCCAGCAGTAAGGGACTAGCGGGAACGGGGACAGATACGCAGTATTTT
TRBJ2-7 NA TRBV25-1 TRBD2 CASSSQSGLAGNEQYF TGTGCCAGCAGTTCACAATCGGGACTAGCGGGAAACGAGCAGTACTTC
TRBJ2-7 NA TRBV11-1 TRBD1 CASSSGTGGYEQYF TGTGCCAGCAGCTCAGGGACAGGGGGCTACGAGCAGTACTTC
TRBJ2-7 NA TRBV6-5 TRBD1 CASIGTGAYEQYF TGTGCCAGCATAGGGACAGGGGCGTACGAGCAGTACTTC
TRBJ2-1 NA TRBV25-1 NA CASSEAKGNEQFF TGTGCCAGCAGTGAAGCCAAGGGGAATGAGCAGTTCTTC
TRBJ1-4 NA TRBV9 TRBD1 CASSPETGLTNEKLFF TGTGCCAGCAGCCCTGAGACAGGGTTGACTAATGAAAAACTGTTTTTT
TRBJ2-6 NA TRBV6-5 NA CASSYVVGGGANVLTF TGTGCCAGCAGTTACGTTGTAGGAGGAGGGGCCAACGTCCTGACTTTC
TRBJ2-5 NA TRBV7-9 NA CASRDGGQETQYF TGTGCCAGCAGGGACGGGGGCCAAGAGACCCAGTACTTC
TRBJ2-7 NA TRBV2 TRBD2 CASFRGGLSYEQYF TGTGCCAGCTTCCGGGGGGGACTGAGCTACGAGCAGTACTTC
TRBJ2-5 NA TRBV7-2 TRBD2 CASSPSAASGPQETQYF TGTGCCAGCAGCCCCTCGGCCGCTAGCGGACCCCAAGAGACCCAGTACTTC
TRBJ1-2 NA TRBV27 TRBD1 CASSLGGTAQHYGYTF TGTGCCAGCAGTTTAGGTGGGACAGCCCAACACTATGGCTACACCTTC
TRBJ2-3 NA TRBV3-1/TRBV3-2 NA CASSQVFRQGTTDTQYF TGTGCCAGCAGCCAAGTGTTTCGTCAGGGAACCACAGATACGCAGTATTTT
TRBJ2-3 NA TRBV11-2 TRBD1 CASRKTGVDTQYF TGTGCCAGCAGAAAAACAGGGGTAGATACGCAGTATTTT
TRBJ1-4 NA TRBV3-1/TRBV3-2 TRBD1 CASSLPGQGNEKLFF TGTGCCAGCAGCCTCCCCGGACAGGGTAATGAAAAACTGTTTTTT
TRBJ2-5 NA TRBV15 NA CATSREKETQYF TGTGCCACCAGCAGGGAGAAAGAGACCCAGTACTTC
TRBJ1-1 NA TRBV3-1/TRBV3-2 NA CASSRDMGSTEAFF TGTGCCAGCAGCCGAGACATGGGGAGCACTGAAGCTTTCTTT
TRBJ2-7 once TRBV11-3 NA CASSYRPGLGYEQYF TGTGCCAGCAGCTACCGGCCGGGACTTGGCTACGAGCAGTACTTC